Below, 20 T cell receptor beta chains from the same sample are listed, as sequenced in a study of CD8 T cells in ankylosing spondylitis. Findings of the study overall: Ankylosing spondylitis blood appeared to be characterized by a TCR beta motif of under ten highly homologous variants.

What these receptors recognize is not known. TCRdb ran MiXCR on the 5' RACE reads and lists one entry per CDR3 protein. The sample consists of about 450,000 distinct CDR3 sequences, about 24% of them appearing once. The sample taken for sequencing was blood, either unsorted or a sorted T cell fraction (not recorded which). These receptor sequences come from a male donor with ankylosing spondylitis.

The chain is built from TRBV15 and TRBJ2-7, with D unclear. The CDR3 is made up of 13 amino acids. The V gene lost 0 bases and the J gene lost 3 bases, with 6 bases spanning the gap. The germline V gene encodes CDR1 LNHNV and CDR2 YYDKDF (reference sequence). The CDR3 reads CATSRDMGYEQYF. DNA of the CDR3: TGTGCCACCAGCAGAGATATGGGCTACGAGCAGTACTTC.

The chain couples TRBV11-2 to TRBJ1-6, with a possible D match to TRBD1 (6 bases). Germline values: CDR1 SGHAT, CDR2 FQNNGV. This CDR3 is 14 amino acids long. V lost 5 bases and J lost 5, with 10 bases in between. The CDR3: CASSPDRNNSPLHF. Here the CDR3 DNA reads TGTGCCAGCAGCCCGGACAGAAATAATTCACCCCTCCACTTT.

The chain links TRBV10-3 to TRBJ1-5; weak D call: TRBD1 (5 bases). Trimming removed 3 bases at V and 4 bases at J, with 10 bases between. This CDR3 region has 14 residues. The germline CDR1 and CDR2 sequences are ENHRY and SYGVKD. The CDR3 DNA follows: TGTGCCATCAGTGAAGGGGACCTAAATCAGCCCCAGCATTTT. Amino acids: CAISEGDLNQPQHF.

The V and J genes are TRBV27 and TRBJ2-1; D might be TRBD1 (6 bases). V was cut by 5 bases and J by 3 bases, with 14 bases left in between. This CDR3 region has 15 residues. Germline loops: CDR1 MNHEY, CDR2 SMNVEV (reference sequence). Here the CDR3 reads CASSLAGTHYNEQFF. CDR3 coding DNA: TGTGCCAGCAGTCTCGCCGGGACACACTACAATGAGCAGTTCTTC.

This chain connects TRBV5-1 to TRBJ2-1; TRBD1 matches 9 bases. V shed 4 bases and J 8 bases; nucleotides not matched to a gene: 13. Germline-derived CDR1 and CDR2 are SGHRS and YFSETQ. The CDR3 is made up of 16 amino acids. The CDR3, as DNA: TGCGCCAGCAGCAGACAAACAGGGGGCTTTAGCGATGAGCAGTTCTTC. Protein sequence: CASSRQTGGFSDEQFF. Drawing the rest from reference TRBV5-1 and TRBJ2-1, the complete variable domain is KAGVTQTPRYLIKTRGQQVTLSCSPISGHRSVSWYQQTPGQGLQFLFEYFSETQRNKGNFPGRFSGRQFSNSRSEMNVSTLELGDSALYLCASSRQTGGFSDEQFFGPGTRLTVL.

The chain joins TRBV2 to TRBJ1-5, with D unclear. V was pared by 3 bases and J by 7 bases, with 16 bases between. Germline CDR1 is SNHLY and CDR2 is FYNNEI. The CDR3 length is 15 residues. CDR3 loop: CASSDLAAGYQPQHF. The DNA for the CDR3 is TGTGCCAGCAGTGACCTTGCCGCGGGGTACCAGCCCCAGCATTTT.

This clonotype has a handful of counts. The genes are TRBV18 and TRBJ2-7; D is perhaps TRBD1 (6 bases). The CDR3 is 15 amino acids. The V gene lost 3 bases and the J gene lost 4 bases, with 16 bases spanning the gap. Looked up from germline, CDR1 is KGHSH and CDR2 is LQKENI. The CDR3 spells CASSPDWGRGYEQYF. The CDR3 DNA reads TGTGCCAGCTCACCTGACTGGGGGCGCGGATACGAGCAGTACTTC.

The genes are TRBV7-2 and TRBJ1-5; no reliable D call. The V and J ends lost 1 base and 5 bases respectively, with 12 bases between them. The CDR3 runs to 15 residues. Germline-derived CDR1 and CDR2 are SGHTA and FQGNSA. CDR3 bases: TGTGCCAGCAGCTTAGTAGCGTCTTATGATCAGCCCCAGCATTTT. This encodes CASSLVASYDQPQHF.

This clonotype was seen once. V usage is TRBV5-1 and J usage is TRBJ2-5, with D uncertain. The CDR3 has 17 residues. V was trimmed by 0 bases and J by 2 bases, leaving 17 bases between them. Germline-derived CDR1 and CDR2 are SGHRS and YFSETQ. In DNA form, the CDR3 reads TGCGCCAGCAGCTTGGGGCTAGACCAGCCCAGGCAAGAGACCCAGTACTTC. It is translated as CASSLGLDQPRQETQYF.

V is TRBV5-5 and J is TRBJ2-2, with a possible D match to TRBD2 (6 bases). The CDR3 loop spans 14 amino acids. The V and J ends lost 4 bases and 7 bases respectively, with 14 bases between them. Per germline, CDR1 SGHKS and CDR2 YYEKEE (reference sequence). CDR3 bases: TGTGCCAGCAGCCCGGGACTTGGGTTCGGGGAGCTGTTTTTT. Protein product: CASSPGLGFGELFF.

This clonotype was observed a few times. The CDR3: CASGAGFGNTIYF. CDR3 bases: TGTGCCAGCGGGGCCGGATTTGGAAACACCATATATTTT. The V gene is TRBV6-1, the J gene TRBJ1-3; a weak D match, TRBD1 (5 bases). Germline-derived CDR1 and CDR2 are MNHNS and SASEGT. The CDR3 runs to 13 residues. V lost 8 bases to trimming and J lost 3 bases, with 11 bases between them.

V gene TRBV5-1 combines with J gene TRBJ2-7, with D perhaps matching TRBD1 (5 bases). V was trimmed by 5 bases and J by 1 base, leaving 10 bases between them. Germline-derived CDR1 and CDR2 are SGHRS and YFSETQ. This CDR3 is 13 amino acids long. CDR3 nucleotides: TGCGCCAGCAGAAACCAGGGATCCTACGAGCAGTACTTC. Its protein is CASRNQGSYEQYF.

The J gene is TRBJ2-1, the V gene TRBV20-1; D is perhaps TRBD2 (6 bases). CDR1 DFQATT and CDR2 SNEGSKA come from the germline V gene (reference sequence). The V and J ends lost 4 bases and 6 bases respectively, with 19 bases between them. The CDR3 has 15 amino acids. CDR3 region: CSAIGRGMPGNEQFF. The CDR3 nucleotides are TGCAGTGCTATAGGCCGCGGGATGCCGGGCAATGAGCAGTTCTTC.

This clonotype was recorded a few times. The rearrangement links TRBV12-3 or TRBV12-4 to TRBJ1-4; D ambiguous. V shed 5 bases and J shed 8 bases, with 12 bases lying between them. The CDR3 loop spans 13 amino acids. CDR3 region: CASSQPAEEKLFF. The CDR3, as DNA: TGTGCCAGCAGTCAGCCTGCGGAGGAAAAACTGTTTTTT.

The chain carries TRBV20-1 and TRBJ2-1; 9 nucleotides match TRBD2. The trim removed 1 base at V and 5 bases at J, leaving 3 bases unmatched. Germline V gene data show CDR1 as DFQATT and CDR2 as SNEGSKA (reference sequence). This CDR3 has 14 amino acids. CDR3 loop: CSARVSGSHNEQFF. CDR3 coding DNA: TGCAGTGCTAGAGTTAGCGGGAGCCACAATGAGCAGTTCTTC.

This chain links TRBV18 with TRBJ2-1; maybe TRBD2 (6 bases). CDR1 and CDR2 from the germline V gene are KGHSH and LQKENI. This CDR3 has 16 residues. V was clipped by 3 bases and J by 6 bases, with 18 bases between them. The CDR3 loop reads CASSPGGPRGANEQFF. The CDR3 DNA follows: TGTGCCAGCTCACCGGGGGGACCCCGTGGGGCCAATGAGCAGTTCTTC.

This sequence joins TRBV27 and TRBJ2-4; D gene ambiguous. The CDR3 consists of 14 residues. Germline V gene sequence: CDR1 MNHEY, CDR2 SMNVEV (reference sequence). Trimming took off 3 bases at V and 6 bases at J, with 12 bases between the two ends. In nucleotides, the CDR3 is TGTGCCAGCAGTTTTTCCGCAGAACCAAACATTCAGTACTTC. Its protein is CASSFSAEPNIQYF.

The chain links TRBV20-1 to TRBJ1-2, with 9 bases identical to TRBD1. The CDR3 contains 12 residues. CDR1 is DFQATT, CDR2 SNEGSKA, per germline (reference sequence). The V segment lost 8 bases and the J segment 2 bases; nucleotides outside the gene matches: 3. DNA for the CDR3: TGCAGTTCAACAGGGGGCAACTATGGCTACACCTTC. Amino acid sequence: CSSTGGNYGYTF.

V and J are TRBV11-2 and TRBJ1-6, with TRBD1 matching 8 bases. V dropped 4 bases and J dropped 9; count of bases not matched to a gene: 8. CDR1 is SGHAT, CDR2 FQNNGV, per germline. The CDR3 covers 15 residues. CDR3 in amino acids: CASSSFRGRGSPLHF. The CDR3 bases are TGTGCCAGCAGCTCTTTCAGGGGGCGCGGTTCACCCCTCCACTTT.

CDR3: CASTLLSHTGELFF. DNA of the CDR3: TGTGCCAGCACCCTCCTTAGTCACACCGGGGAGCTGTTTTTT. The rearrangement links TRBV27 to TRBJ2-2; D uncertain. The CDR3 loop spans 14 amino acids. The V end lost 7 bases, the J end lost 3 bases, and 12 bases lay between the germline ends. Germline assignment: CDR1 MNHEY and CDR2 SMNVEV (reference sequence).